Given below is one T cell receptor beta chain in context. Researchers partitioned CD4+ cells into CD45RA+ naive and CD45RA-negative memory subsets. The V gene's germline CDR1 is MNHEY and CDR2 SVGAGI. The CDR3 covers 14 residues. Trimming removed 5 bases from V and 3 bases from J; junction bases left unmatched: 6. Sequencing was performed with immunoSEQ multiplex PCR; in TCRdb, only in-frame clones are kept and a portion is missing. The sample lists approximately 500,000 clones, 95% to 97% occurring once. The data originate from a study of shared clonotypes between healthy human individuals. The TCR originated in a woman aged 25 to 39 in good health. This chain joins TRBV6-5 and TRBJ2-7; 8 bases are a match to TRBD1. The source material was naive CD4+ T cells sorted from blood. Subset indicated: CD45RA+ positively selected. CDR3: CASSRDRTNYEQYF. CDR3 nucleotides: TGTGCCAGCAGTCGGGACAGGACAAACTACGAGCAGTACTTC.